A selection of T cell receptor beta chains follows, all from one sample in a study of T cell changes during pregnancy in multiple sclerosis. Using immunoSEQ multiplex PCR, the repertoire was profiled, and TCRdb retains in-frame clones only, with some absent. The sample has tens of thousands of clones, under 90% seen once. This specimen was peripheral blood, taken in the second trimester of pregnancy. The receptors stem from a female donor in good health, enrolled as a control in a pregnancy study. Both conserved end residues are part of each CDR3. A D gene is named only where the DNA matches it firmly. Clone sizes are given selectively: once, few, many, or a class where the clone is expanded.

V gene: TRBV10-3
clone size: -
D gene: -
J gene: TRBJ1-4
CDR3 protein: CAISDPGGPNNEKLFF
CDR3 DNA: TGTGCCATCAGTGACCCGGGGGGACCGAATAATGAAAAACTGTTTTTT

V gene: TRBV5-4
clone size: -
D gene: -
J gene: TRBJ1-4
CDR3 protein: CASSSHSSGLNEKLFF
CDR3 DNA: TGTGCCAGCAGCTCCCATTCTTCAGGACTCAATGAAAAACTGTTTTTT

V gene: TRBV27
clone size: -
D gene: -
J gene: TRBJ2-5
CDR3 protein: CASSAPEGRFYQETQYF
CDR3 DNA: TGTGCCAGCAGTGCGCCGGAGGGGCGCTTCTACCAAGAGACCCAGTACTTC

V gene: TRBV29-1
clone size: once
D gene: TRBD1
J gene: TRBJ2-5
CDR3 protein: CSVGQGVETQYF
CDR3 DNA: TGCAGCGTGGGACAGGGTGTGGAGACCCAGTACTTC

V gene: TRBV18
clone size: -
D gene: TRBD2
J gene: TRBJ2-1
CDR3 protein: CASSPPVASGRASNEQFF
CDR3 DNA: TGTGCCAGCTCACCACCGGTTGCTAGCGGGAGGGCTTCGAATGAGCAGTTCTTC

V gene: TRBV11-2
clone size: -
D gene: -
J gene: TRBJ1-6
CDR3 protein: CASSLVWPGSGSPLHF
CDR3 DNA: TGTGCCAGCAGCTTAGTTTGGCCAGGGTCGGGTTCACCCCTCCACTTT

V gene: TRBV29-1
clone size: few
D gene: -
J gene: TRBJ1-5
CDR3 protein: CSAAREGGNQPQHF
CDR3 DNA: TGCAGCGCGGCCAGGGAGGGTGGCAATCAGCCCCAGCATTTT

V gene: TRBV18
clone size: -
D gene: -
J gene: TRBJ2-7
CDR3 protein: CASSPLPGEQYF
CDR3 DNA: TGTGCCAGCTCACCACTCCCGGGGGAGCAGTACTTC

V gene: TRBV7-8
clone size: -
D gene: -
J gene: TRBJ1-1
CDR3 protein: CASSLVARVLMVNTEAFF
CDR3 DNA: TGTGCCAGCAGCTTAGTCGCGAGGGTTTTGATGGTCAACACTGAAGCTTTCTTT

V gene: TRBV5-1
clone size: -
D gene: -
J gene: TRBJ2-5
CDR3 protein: CASSLDPGGPTETQYF
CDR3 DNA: TGCGCCAGCAGCTTGGACCCCGGGGGACCCACAGAGACCCAGTACTTC

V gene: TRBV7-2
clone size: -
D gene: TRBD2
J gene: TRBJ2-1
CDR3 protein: CASSLGLADNEQFF
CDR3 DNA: TGCGCCAGCAGCCTGGGACTAGCAGACAATGAGCAGTTCTTC

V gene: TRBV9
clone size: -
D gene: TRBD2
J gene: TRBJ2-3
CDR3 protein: CASSVDEAGGPLDTQYF
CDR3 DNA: TGTGCCAGCAGCGTAGATGAGGCGGGGGGGCCGTTAGATACGCAGTATTTT

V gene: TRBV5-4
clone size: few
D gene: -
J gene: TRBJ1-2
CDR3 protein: CASSSRDIYGYTF
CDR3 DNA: TGTGCCAGCAGCTCGAGGGACATCTATGGCTACACCTTC

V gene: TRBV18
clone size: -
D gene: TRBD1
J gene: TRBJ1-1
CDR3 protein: CASSEQGALWDAFF
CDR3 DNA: TGTGCCAGCTCGGAACAGGGGGCGCTTTGGGATGCTTTCTTT

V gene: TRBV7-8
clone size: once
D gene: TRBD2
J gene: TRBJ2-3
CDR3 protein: CASSPRLAGATDTQYF
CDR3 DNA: TGTGCCAGCAGCCCCCGACTAGCGGGAGCCACAGATACGCAGTATTTT

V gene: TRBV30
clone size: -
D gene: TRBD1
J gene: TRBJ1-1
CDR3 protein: CAWSGQGYSNTEAFF
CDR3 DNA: TGTGCCTGGAGCGGACAGGGATATTCGAACACTGAAGCTTTCTTT

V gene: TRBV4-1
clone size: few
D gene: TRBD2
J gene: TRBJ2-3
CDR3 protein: CASSHLRTSGNPSTDTQYF
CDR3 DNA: TGCGCCAGCAGCCATCTTCGGACTAGCGGGAACCCTAGCACAGATACGCAGTATTTT

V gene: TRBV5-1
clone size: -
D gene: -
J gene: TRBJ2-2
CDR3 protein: CASTPPRGDRTGELFF
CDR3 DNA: TGCGCCAGCACCCCCCCTAGGGGAGACAGGACCGGGGAGCTGTTTTTT

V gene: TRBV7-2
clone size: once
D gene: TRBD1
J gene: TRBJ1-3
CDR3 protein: CASSFVRSGTGSGNTIYF
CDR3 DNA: TGTGCCAGCAGCTTCGTTCGTTCCGGGACAGGCTCTGGAAACACCATATATTTT

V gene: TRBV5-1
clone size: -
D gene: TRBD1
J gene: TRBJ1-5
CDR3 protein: CASSLGTGENQPQHF
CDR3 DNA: TGCGCCAGCAGCTTGGGGACAGGAGAAAATCAGCCCCAGCATTTT

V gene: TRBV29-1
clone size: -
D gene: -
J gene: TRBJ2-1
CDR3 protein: CSVEDLGAPINEQFF
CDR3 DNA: TGCAGCGTTGAAGATCTGGGGGCTCCAATCAATGAGCAGTTCTTC

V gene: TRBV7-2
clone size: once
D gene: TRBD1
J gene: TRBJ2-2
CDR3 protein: CAGTGGPTPTGELFF
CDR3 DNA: TGTGCCGGTACAGGGGGCCCGACGCCCACCGGGGAGCTGTTTTTT

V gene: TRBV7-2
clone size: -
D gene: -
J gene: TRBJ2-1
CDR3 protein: CASSLRSFEQFF
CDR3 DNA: TGTGCCAGCAGCTTGAGGAGTTTTGAGCAGTTCTTC

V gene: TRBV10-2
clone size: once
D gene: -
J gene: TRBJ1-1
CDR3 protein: CASSDKGRRAPTNTEAFF
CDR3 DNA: TGCGCCAGCAGTGATAAAGGACGCAGGGCCCCAACGAACACTGAAGCTTTCTTT

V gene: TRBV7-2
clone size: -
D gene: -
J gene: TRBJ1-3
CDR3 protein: CASSPSGTRSSGNTIYF
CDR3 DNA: TGTGCCAGCAGCCCCTCTGGCACGCGGAGCTCTGGAAACACCATATATTTT

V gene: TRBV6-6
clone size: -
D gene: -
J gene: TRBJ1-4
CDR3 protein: CASTLFRGSNEKLFF
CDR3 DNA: TGTGCCAGCACGCTCTTTCGGGGGTCTAATGAAAAACTGTTTTTT

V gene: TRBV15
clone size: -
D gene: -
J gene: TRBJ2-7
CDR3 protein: CATSRVVGRGTYEQYF
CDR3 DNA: TGTGCCACCAGCAGAGTTGTGGGGAGAGGAACCTACGAGCAGTACTTC

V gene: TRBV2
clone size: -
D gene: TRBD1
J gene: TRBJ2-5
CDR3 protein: CASRTGGRETQYF
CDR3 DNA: TGTGCCAGCAGGACAGGGGGGAGGGAGACCCAGTACTTC

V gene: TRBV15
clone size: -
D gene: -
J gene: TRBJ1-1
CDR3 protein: CATSRAGRNTEAFF
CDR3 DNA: TGTGCCACCAGCAGAGCGGGTCGAAACACTGAAGCTTTCTTT

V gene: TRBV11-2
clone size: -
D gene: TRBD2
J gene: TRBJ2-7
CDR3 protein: CASSLLGRERDEQYF
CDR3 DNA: TGTGCCAGCAGCCTCCTCGGGCGGGAGCGCGACGAGCAGTACTTC

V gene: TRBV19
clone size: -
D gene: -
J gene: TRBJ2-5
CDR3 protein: CATRGVLTRPETQYF
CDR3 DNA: TGTGCCACCCGCGGGGTCCTCACTCGTCCCGAGACCCAGTACTTC

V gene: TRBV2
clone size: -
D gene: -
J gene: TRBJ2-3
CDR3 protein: CASSDSGQIDTQYF
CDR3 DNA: TGTGCCAGCAGTGATTCGGGACAAATAGATACGCAGTATTTT

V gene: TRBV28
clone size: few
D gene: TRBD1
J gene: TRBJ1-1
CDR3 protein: CASRRTGIMNTEAFF
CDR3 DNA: TGTGCCAGCAGACGGACAGGGATCATGAACACTGAAGCTTTCTTT

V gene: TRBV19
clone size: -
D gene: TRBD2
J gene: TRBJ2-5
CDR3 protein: CASSIEGTSFQTQYF
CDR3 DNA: TGTGCCAGTAGTATTGAGGGGACTAGCTTTCAGACCCAGTACTTC

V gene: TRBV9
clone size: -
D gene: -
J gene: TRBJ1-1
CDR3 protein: CASSVGGRGFGTEAFF
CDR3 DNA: TGTGCCAGCAGCGTAGGGGGGAGGGGATTTGGCACTGAAGCTTTCTTT

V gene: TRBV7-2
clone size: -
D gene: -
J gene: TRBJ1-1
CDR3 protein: CASSSNMARTEAFF
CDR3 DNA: TGTGCCAGCAGCTCCAACATGGCGAGGACTGAAGCTTTCTTT

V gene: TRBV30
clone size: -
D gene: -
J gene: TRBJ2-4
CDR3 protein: CAWGGTAQNIQYF
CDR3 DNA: TGTGCCTGGGGAGGGACAGCCCAAAACATTCAGTACTTC

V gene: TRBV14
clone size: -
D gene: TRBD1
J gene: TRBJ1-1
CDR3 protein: CASSRAGTGNTEAFF
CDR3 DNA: TGTGCCAGCAGCCGCGCCGGGACAGGGAACACTGAAGCTTTCTTT

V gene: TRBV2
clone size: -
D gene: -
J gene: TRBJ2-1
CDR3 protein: CASIGTDGYNEQFF
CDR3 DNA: TGTGCCAGCATAGGGACTGACGGTTACAATGAGCAGTTCTTC

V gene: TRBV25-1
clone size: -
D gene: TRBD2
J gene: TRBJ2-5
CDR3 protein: CASSDPGGQETQYF
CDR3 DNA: TGTGCCAGCAGTGACCCGGGGGGCCAAGAGACCCAGTACTTC

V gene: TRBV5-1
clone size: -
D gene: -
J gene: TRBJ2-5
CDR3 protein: CASSLTRRQETQYF
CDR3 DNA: TGCGCCAGCAGCTTGACCAGGAGGCAAGAGACCCAGTACTTC

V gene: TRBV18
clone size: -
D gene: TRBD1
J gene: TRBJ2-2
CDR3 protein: CASSPTGIWVGNTGELFF
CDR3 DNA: TGTGCCAGCTCACCGACAGGGATTTGGGTCGGGAACACCGGGGAGCTGTTTTTT

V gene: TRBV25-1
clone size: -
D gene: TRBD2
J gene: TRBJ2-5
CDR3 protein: CASSGWGGQETQYF
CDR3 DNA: TGTGCCAGCAGTGGATGGGGGGGGCAAGAGACCCAGTACTTC

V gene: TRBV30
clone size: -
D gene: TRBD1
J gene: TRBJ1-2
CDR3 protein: CAWRQRTGGGYTF
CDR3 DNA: TGTGCCTGGAGACAACGGACAGGGGGAGGCTACACCTTC

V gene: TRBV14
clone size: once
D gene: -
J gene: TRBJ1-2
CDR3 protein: CASSQDRQAILGYTF
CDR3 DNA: TGTGCCAGCAGCCAAGACAGACAGGCCATCCTTGGCTACACCTTC

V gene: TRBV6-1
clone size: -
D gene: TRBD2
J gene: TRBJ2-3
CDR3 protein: CASLTSGGATDTQYF
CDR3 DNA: TGTGCCAGCCTCACTAGCGGGGGGGCAACAGATACGCAGTATTTT

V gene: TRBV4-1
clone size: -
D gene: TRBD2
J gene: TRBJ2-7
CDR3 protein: CASSHTPGGSYEQYF
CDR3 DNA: TGCGCCAGCAGCCACACTCCCGGGGGGTCCTACGAGCAGTACTTC